The 15 T cell receptor beta chains in this list originate from one sample, sequenced in a study of healthy donors' naive CD4 and CD8 T cells. Each TCR library used around 0.5 ug of total RNA and a linear amplification protocol. One entry per CDR3 protein results from TCRdb running MiXCR on the reads. The data hold approximately 180,000 distinct CDR3 sequences, with about 74% observed a single time. The sample was naive CD4+ and CD8+ T cells sorted from blood, pooled from several donors. The receptors derive from a pool of human donors in good health; the sample pools cells from several healthy donors.

J is TRBJ1-5 and V is TRBV29-1, with TRBD1 as a possible D gene (5 bases). V was clipped by 5 bases and J by 0 bases, with 11 bases between them. This CDR3 spans 14 amino acids. Germline V gives CDR1 SQVTM, CDR2 ANQGSEA. The CDR3 loop is CSVSDSSSNQPQHF. In DNA, the CDR3 is TGCAGCGTTTCCGACAGCTCTAGCAATCAGCCCCAGCATTTT.

The chain joins TRBV20-1 to TRBJ1-1, with 7 bases identical to TRBD1. The CDR3 runs to 13 residues. Germline V gives CDR1 DFQATT, CDR2 SNEGSKA (reference sequence). With 6 bases clipped from V and 4 bases from J, the junction kept 8 bases outside the gene matches. The CDR3 protein is CSAAGQKSTEAFF. The CDR3 DNA is TGCAGTGCCGCGGGACAGAAAAGCACTGAAGCTTTCTTT.

This rearrangement joins TRBV29-1 to TRBJ1-1; 8 bases line up with TRBD1. Looked up from germline, CDR1 is SQVTM and CDR2 is ANQGSEA. The CDR3 runs 20 residues. The junction had 24 bases not matched to a gene; V was cut back by 5 bases and J by 1 base. The CDR3 region is CSVTDRGHSHDFVWNTEAFF. For the CDR3, the DNA is TGCAGCGTTACTGACAGGGGTCACTCCCACGACTTCGTTTGGAACACTGAAGCTTTCTTT.

This chain connects TRBV11-1 to TRBJ1-2; D unclear. CDR3 length equals 13 residues. From germline, CDR1 is SGHAT and CDR2 FQDESV (reference sequence). The ends were cut back, 0 bases at V and 4 bases at J, with 6 bases in the middle. The CDR3 DNA follows: TGTGCCAGCAGCTTAGCGCGAGGCTATGGCTACACCTTC. As protein: CASSLARGYGYTF.

The chain recombines TRBV25-1 with TRBJ2-7; D gene uncertain. The CDR3 covers 15 residues. From germline, CDR1 is MGHDK and CDR2 SYGVNS. Trimming took 4 bases from V and 4 from J, leaving 17 bases between them. The CDR3 coding sequence is TGTGCCAGCAGTGTGGGATGGGGATCCGGATACGAGCAGTACTTC. It yields the protein CASSVGWGSGYEQYF.

The V gene is TRBV2, the J gene TRBJ2-1; D uncertain. Germline values: CDR1 SNHLY, CDR2 FYNNEI. V shed 10 bases and J shed 3 bases, with 13 bases lying between them. This CDR3 is built from 13 residues. The CDR3 coding sequence is TGTGCCACCGCGGACGGATTCTACAATGAGCAGTTCTTC. It is translated as CATADGFYNEQFF.

The chain links TRBV19 to TRBJ2-7; TRBD1 is a possible D gene (5 bases). The CDR3 runs 11 residues. The germline CDR1 and CDR2 sequences are LNHDA and SQIVND (reference sequence). The V end was cut by 8 bases, the J end by 4 bases, with 9 bases between. The CDR3 spells CASHQGYEQYF. The CDR3 DNA follows: TGTGCCAGTCATCAGGGTTACGAGCAGTACTTC. Using reference TRBV19 and TRBJ2-7 for the parts outside the CDR3, the full variable domain is DGGITQSPKYLFRKEGQNVTLSCEQNLNHDAMYWYRQDPGQGLRLIYYSQIVNDFQKGDIAEGYSVSREKKESFPLTVTSAQKNPTAFYLCASHQGYEQYFGPGTRLTVT.

This clonotype has more than one count but fewer than ten. V and J are TRBV30 and TRBJ2-7, with 9 positions matching TRBD1. CDR1 and CDR2 (germline): GTSNPN, SVGIG (reference sequence). This CDR3 region has 14 residues. After removal of 5 bases from V and 5 bases from J, the junction contained 10 bases not matched to a gene. Here the CDR3 reads CAWGPGQGYDEQYF. CDR3 coding DNA: TGTGCCTGGGGTCCGGGACAGGGTTACGACGAGCAGTACTTC.

This chain links TRBV27 with TRBJ2-1, with D unclear. CDR1 and CDR2 from the germline V gene are MNHEY and SMNVEV (reference sequence). Trimming took 5 bases from V and 5 from J, leaving 7 bases between them. The CDR3 runs to 12 residues. The CDR3 loop reads CASSRTNNEQFF. The CDR3 nucleotides read TGTGCCAGCAGTCGTACCAACAATGAGCAGTTCTTC.

The genes are TRBV6-5 and TRBJ2-1, with 9 bases that match TRBD2. This CDR3 is built from 15 residues. Germline values: CDR1 MNHEY, CDR2 SVGAGI. The ends lost 2 bases at V and 6 bases at J; junction bases unmatched: 5. The CDR3 protein is CASSYVREGLNEQFF. The CDR3, as DNA: TGTGCCAGCAGTTACGTGCGGGAGGGCCTCAATGAGCAGTTCTTC.

For this clonotype: One end of the junction is discordant with germline, which a read error may explain. J is TRBJ1-1 and V is TRBV7-8; 8 bases match TRBD1. Germline assignment: CDR1 SGHVS and CDR2 FQNEAQ. There are 15 residues in the CDR3. The CDR3 is CASSLITGGHTGAFF. The DNA of the CDR3 is TGTGCCAGCAGCTTAATAACAGGGGGACACACTGGAGCTTTCTTT.

This clonotype was counted between two and nine times. This chain connects TRBV29-1 to TRBJ2-7; possibly TRBD1 for D (5 bases). The length of the CDR3 is 13 residues. Per germline, CDR1 SQVTM and CDR2 ANQGSEA. V was pared by 1 base and J by 6 bases, with 13 bases between. Written as DNA, the CDR3 is TGCAGCGTTGAAGTAACAGGTTTCCCCGAGCAGTACTTC. It specifies CSVEVTGFPEQYF.

J is TRBJ2-7 and V is TRBV27, with D tentatively TRBD1 (5 bases). V gave up 6 bases and J gave up 2 bases, with 14 bases separating them. CDR1 is MNHEY, CDR2 SMNVEV, per germline (reference sequence). The CDR3 extends over 14 amino acids. CDR3 sequence reads: CASRTLGQTYEQYF. In DNA, the CDR3 is TGTGCCAGCAGAACCCTCGGACAAACCTACGAGCAGTACTTC.

CDR3: CASSSPPDYYNEQFF. The CDR3, as DNA: TGTGCCAGCAGTTCCCCGCCGGACTACTACAATGAGCAGTTCTTC. The genes are TRBV27 and TRBJ2-1, with D possibly TRBD2 on 6 matching bases. Per germline, CDR1 MNHEY and CDR2 SMNVEV (reference sequence). There are 15 residues in the CDR3. The V gene lost 4 bases and the J gene lost 3 bases, with 13 bases spanning the gap.

This clonotype was picked up a small number of times. This chain uses TRBV29-1 with TRBJ2-3; 8 nucleotides agree with TRBD2. The CDR3 is 17 residues long. V dropped 6 bases and J dropped 1; count of bases not matched to a gene: 15. Germline CDR1 SQVTM, CDR2 ANQGSEA. CDR3 sequence: CSVGAPGAGGRTDTQYF. In DNA form, the CDR3 reads TGCAGCGTCGGTGCTCCAGGGGCGGGAGGCCGCACAGATACGCAGTATTTT.